Listed here are 16 T cell receptor beta chains from one sample, sequenced in a study of cytomegalovirus exposure and HLA in healthy donors. 60 Vbeta and 13 Jbeta primers were used in PCR. The method was immunoSEQ multiplex PCR; TCRdb's version includes in-frame clones alone and lacks a portion of them. The sample has roughly 120,000 clones; approximately 86% are singletons. Sequencing was carried out using PBMCs. The receptors were gathered from a man aged 40-49 years in good health and CMV-seronegative.

This clone was counted between two and nine times. The rearrangement joins TRBV5-1 to TRBJ1-3; 10 bases fit TRBD1. Per the germline V gene, CDR1 is SGHRS and CDR2 is YFSETQ. The V gene end was trimmed by 4 bases and the J gene end by 2 bases; junction bases not matched to a gene: 3. The CDR3 sequence is 15 residues long. In DNA form, the CDR3 reads TGCGCCAGCAGCAGGGGGACAGGGGCTGGAAACACCATATATTTT. It is translated as CASSRGTGAGNTIYF.

This clone was seen more than once but under ten times. The V call is TRBV4-3, the J call TRBJ2-5, with D perhaps TRBD1 (6 bases). The V end was cut by 0 bases, the J end by 0 bases, with 14 bases between. This CDR3 has 17 residues. Germline-derived CDR1 and CDR2 are LGHNA and YSLEER. The CDR3 DNA is TGCGCCAGCAGCCAAGATAAGTCGGACAGTTACCAAGAGACCCAGTACTTC. Its protein is CASSQDKSDSYQETQYF.

V gene TRBV30 combines with J gene TRBJ1-4; D gene uncertain. V gave up 0 bases and J gave up 11 bases, with 13 bases separating them. The CDR3 runs 13 residues. Germline CDR1 and CDR2: GTSNPN and SVGIG (reference sequence). In DNA form, the CDR3 reads TGTGCCTGGAGTGTACAGAGGGCGGGGAAACTGTTTTTT. Protein: CAWSVQRAGKLFF.

The rearrangement uses TRBV5-1 and TRBJ1-4; 9 nucleotides align to TRBD1. Germline trimming cut 3 bases from V and 8 bases from J; bases unmatched to any gene: 5. The CDR3 runs 14 residues. Germline V gives CDR1 SGHRS, CDR2 YFSETQ. The CDR3 sequence is CASSSTGTGEKLFF. CDR3 nucleotides: TGCGCCAGCAGCTCTACCGGGACAGGGGAAAAACTGTTTTTT.

The chain is built from TRBV5-4 and TRBJ1-1; TRBD1 might be the D (5 bases). Deletions cut 3 bases from V and 8 bases from J, with 11 bases between. The CDR3 contains 12 residues. The V gene's germline CDR1 is SGHNT and CDR2 YYREEE (reference sequence). This CDR3 reads CASSSGLQEAFF. In nucleotides, the CDR3 is TGTGCCAGCAGCTCGGGACTCCAGGAAGCTTTCTTT.

This clone was seen once. This rearrangement joins TRBV7-9 to TRBJ2-1; weak D call: TRBD1 (5 bases). Germline lookup yields CDR1 SEHNR and CDR2 FQNEAQ (reference sequence). The germline V and J ends were trimmed by 2 bases and 0 bases, with 20 bases remaining between them. The CDR3 is made up of 19 amino acids. In DNA form, the CDR3 reads TGTGCCAGCAGCTTACTAGGGGTATCGATGTTGGACTCCTACAATGAGCAGTTCTTC. This codes for CASSLLGVSMLDSYNEQFF.

The chain combines TRBV29-1 with TRBJ2-7; D unclear. V was cut by 7 bases and J by 0 bases, with 13 bases left in between. The CDR3 runs to 13 residues. From germline, CDR1 is SQVTM and CDR2 ANQGSEA. CDR3 nucleotides: TGCAGCGCAGGTGGGTTCAGCTCCTACGAGCAGTACTTC. Translation gives CSAGGFSSYEQYF.

This chain connects TRBV5-5 to TRBJ1-6; D not certain. With 0 bases removed from V and 10 bases from J, the gap between germline ends came to 11 bases. The CDR3 contains 14 residues. Germline V gene data show CDR1 as SGHKS and CDR2 as YYEKEE (reference sequence). CDR3 nucleotide sequence: TGTGCCAGCAGCTTGGGAGGGTCAAGCTCACCCCTCCACTTT. Amino acids: CASSLGGSSSPLHF.

This chain links TRBV9 with TRBJ2-2; no clear D. Germline values: CDR1 SGDLS, CDR2 YYNGEE. The CDR3 contains 15 residues. Trimming pared 0 bases from V and 0 bases from J, leaving 6 bases between. In DNA form, the CDR3 reads TGTGCCAGCAGCGTAGTCTATCCGAACACCGGGGAGCTGTTTTTT. Encoded protein: CASSVVYPNTGELFF.

This chain joins TRBV9 and TRBJ2-1; the D is unclear. Trimming pared 0 bases from V and 0 bases from J, leaving 13 bases between. The germline gives CDR1 SGDLS, CDR2 YYNGEE. The CDR3 length is 17 residues. The chain's CDR3 is CASSVAAAASSYNEQFF. DNA for the CDR3: TGTGCCAGCAGCGTAGCGGCGGCGGCCAGCTCCTACAATGAGCAGTTCTTC.

The chain combines TRBV7-9 with TRBJ1-4, with D possibly matching TRBD1 (6 bases). The CDR3 extends over 14 amino acids. Germline V CDR1 and CDR2: SEHNR, FQNEAQ (reference sequence). V dropped 2 bases and J dropped 8 bases, with 12 bases sitting between them. The CDR3 protein is CASSLRGGDEKLFF. CDR3 sequence (DNA): TGTGCCAGCAGCTTACGGGGGGGCGACGAAAAACTGTTTTTT.

The rearrangement links TRBV6-5 to TRBJ1-2; 8 nucleotides line up with TRBD1. Looked up from germline, CDR1 is MNHEY and CDR2 is SVGAGI. The CDR3 loop spans 15 amino acids. After removal of 2 bases from V and 8 bases from J, the junction contained 10 bases not matched to a gene. The CDR3 spells CASSYAALAGGGYTF. CDR3 in DNA: TGTGCCAGCAGTTACGCGGCCTTGGCAGGGGGCGGCTACACCTTC.

This chain connects TRBV6-6 to TRBJ2-5; TRBD2 agrees at 9 bases. Losses at the gene ends were 8 bases for V and 3 bases for J; bases not matched to a gene: 7. The CDR3 runs 14 residues. Germline CDR1 is MNHNY and CDR2 is SVGAGI (reference sequence). CDR3 coding DNA: TGTGCCAGCGGTGCGGGGGGGCAGAAAGAGACCCAGTACTTC. Encoded protein: CASGAGGQKETQYF.

This clone has only one observation. This rearrangement joins TRBV6-6 to TRBJ2-7; 7 nucleotides agree with TRBD2. The CDR3 is 13 amino acids. V shed 6 bases, J shed 1 base, and the junction held 3 bases outside the gene matches. Looked up from germline, CDR1 is MNHNY and CDR2 is SVGAGI (reference sequence). The CDR3 nucleotides read TGTGCCAGCAGCCGGACTAGTTCCTACGAGCAGTACTTC. Protein sequence: CASSRTSSYEQYF.

This chain connects TRBV4-1 to TRBJ1-5; the D is unclear. V was pared by 0 bases and J by 7 bases, with 13 bases between. The CDR3 contains 15 residues. CDR1 MGHRA and CDR2 YSYEKL come from the germline V gene. The CDR3 DNA follows: TGCGCCAGCAGCCAAGAGGAGGCAGGAACCCAGCCCCAGCATTTT. This translates into CASSQEEAGTQPQHF.

Points on this clone: Other DNA sequences from this sample encode an identical CDR3 as well. The chain combines TRBV5-1 with TRBJ2-3; no clear D gene. V dropped 1 base and J dropped 1 base, with 7 bases sitting between them. CDR1 is SGHRS, CDR2 YFSETQ, per germline. CDR3 length: 14 amino acids. The CDR3 loop is CASSLSPGTDTQYF. For the CDR3, the DNA is TGCGCCAGCAGCTTGTCCCCGGGCACAGATACGCAGTATTTT.